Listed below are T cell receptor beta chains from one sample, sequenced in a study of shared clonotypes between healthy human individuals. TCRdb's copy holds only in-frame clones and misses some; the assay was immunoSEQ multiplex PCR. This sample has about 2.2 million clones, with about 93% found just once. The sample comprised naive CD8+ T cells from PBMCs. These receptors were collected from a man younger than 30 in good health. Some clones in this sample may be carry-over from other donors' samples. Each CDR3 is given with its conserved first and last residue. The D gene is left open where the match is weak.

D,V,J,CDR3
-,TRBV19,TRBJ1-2,CASSIRANYGYTF
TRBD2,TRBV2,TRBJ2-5,CASSEPVGAGGRWGETQYF
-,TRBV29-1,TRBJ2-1,CSVTPRGMDEQFF
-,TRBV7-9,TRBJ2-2,CASIGGPGELFF
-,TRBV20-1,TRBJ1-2,CSCRLSGGYTF
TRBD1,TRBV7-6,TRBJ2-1,CASSFFGQGSRGEQFF
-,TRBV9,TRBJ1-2,CASSVGFSAGAGVGRGYGYTF
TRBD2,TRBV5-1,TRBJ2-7,CASSFRLAGTYEQYF
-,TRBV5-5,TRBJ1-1,CASSLGEGALNEAFF
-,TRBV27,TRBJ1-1,CASSYIMNTEAFF
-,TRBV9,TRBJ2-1,CASSVGDTNEQFF
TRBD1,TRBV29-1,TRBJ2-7,CSVAGTGSSYEQYF
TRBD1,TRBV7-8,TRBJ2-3,CASSLGGQGTTDTQYF
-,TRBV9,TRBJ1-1,CASSATSRAGGFTEAFF
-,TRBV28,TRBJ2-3,CASTRSDRLPDTQYF
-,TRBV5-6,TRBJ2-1,CASSSARRRSYNEQFF
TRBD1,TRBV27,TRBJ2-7,CASSPTGVAYEQYF
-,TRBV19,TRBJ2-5,CASSIRDGQETQYF
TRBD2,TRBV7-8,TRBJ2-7,CASSFPSGRIYEQYF
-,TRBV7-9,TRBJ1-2,CASSLGALNYGYTF
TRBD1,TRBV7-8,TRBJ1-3,CASSPFRGQAPDTIYF
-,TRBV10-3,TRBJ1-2,CAISESPGGEGPREDYGYTF
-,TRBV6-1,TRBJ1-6,CASSGTDGNSPLHF
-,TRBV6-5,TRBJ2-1,CASSYSTGTDNEQFF
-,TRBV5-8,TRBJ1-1,CASSFPYGNTEAFF
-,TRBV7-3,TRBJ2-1,CASSLGASSYNEQFF
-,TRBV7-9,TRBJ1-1,CASSSGEAFF
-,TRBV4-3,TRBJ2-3,CASSQDRVVDTQYF
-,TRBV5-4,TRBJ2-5,CASSLRGSETQYF
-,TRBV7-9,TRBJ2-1,CASSPRDAEGPYNEQFF
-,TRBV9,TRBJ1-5,CASSVDGNQPQHF
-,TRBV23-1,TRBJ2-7,CASSQSWEQYF
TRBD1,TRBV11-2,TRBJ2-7,CASSLVPPGQGNQQYF
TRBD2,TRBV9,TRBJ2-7,CASSEKTSGSQGQYF
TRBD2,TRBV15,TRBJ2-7,CATSMQAGVYEQYF
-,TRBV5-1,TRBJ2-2,CASSRTGELFF
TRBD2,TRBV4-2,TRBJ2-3,CASSQEASGLHRGTDTQYF
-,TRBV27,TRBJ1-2,CASSSGSNYGYTF
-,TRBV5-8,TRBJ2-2,CASSFLRDTGELFF
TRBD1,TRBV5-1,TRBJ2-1,CASSWGQGNEQFF
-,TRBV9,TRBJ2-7,CASSGPSPEQYF
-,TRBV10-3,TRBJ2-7,CASREYRGSYEQYF
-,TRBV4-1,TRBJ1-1,CASSQGQGIWNTEAFF